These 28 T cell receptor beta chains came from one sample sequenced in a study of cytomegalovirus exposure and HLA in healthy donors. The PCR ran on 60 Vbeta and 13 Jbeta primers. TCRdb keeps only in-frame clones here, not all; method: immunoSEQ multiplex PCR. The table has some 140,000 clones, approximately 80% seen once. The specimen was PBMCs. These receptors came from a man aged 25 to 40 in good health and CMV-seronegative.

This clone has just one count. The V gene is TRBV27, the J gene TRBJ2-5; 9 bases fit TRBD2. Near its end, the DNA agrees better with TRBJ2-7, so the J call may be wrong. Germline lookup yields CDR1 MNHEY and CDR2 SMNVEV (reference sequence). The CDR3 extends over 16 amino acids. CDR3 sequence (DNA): TGTGCCAGCAGTTTATTAGCTAGCGGGACACCCTACGAGCAGTACTTC. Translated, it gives CASSLLASGTPYEQYF.

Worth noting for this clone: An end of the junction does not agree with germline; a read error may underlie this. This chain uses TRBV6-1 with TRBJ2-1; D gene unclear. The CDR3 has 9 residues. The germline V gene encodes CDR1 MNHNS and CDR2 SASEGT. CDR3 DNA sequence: TGTGCCAGCAGTTACCCCCAGGTCTTC. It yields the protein CASSYPQVF.

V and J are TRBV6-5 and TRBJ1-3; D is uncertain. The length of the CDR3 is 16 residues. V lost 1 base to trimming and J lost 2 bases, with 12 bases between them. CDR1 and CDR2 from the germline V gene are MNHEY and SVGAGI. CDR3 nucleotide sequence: TGTGCCAGCAGTTACTTCGGGGAGGGAACTGGAAACACCATATATTTT. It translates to CASSYFGEGTGNTIYF.

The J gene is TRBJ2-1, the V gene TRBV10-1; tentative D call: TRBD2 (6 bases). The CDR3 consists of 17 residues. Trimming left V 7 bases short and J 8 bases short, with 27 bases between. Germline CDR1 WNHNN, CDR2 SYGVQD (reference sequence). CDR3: CASTPGRSGLVGDEQFF. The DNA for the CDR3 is TGCGCCAGCACCCCTGGGCGTAGCGGTCTCGTTGGGGATGAGCAGTTCTTC.

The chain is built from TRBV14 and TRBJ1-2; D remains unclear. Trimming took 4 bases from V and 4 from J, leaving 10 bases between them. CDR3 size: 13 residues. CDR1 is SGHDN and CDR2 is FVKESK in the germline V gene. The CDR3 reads CASSLNRFYGYTF. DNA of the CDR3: TGTGCCAGCAGCCTAAACAGATTCTATGGCTACACCTTC.

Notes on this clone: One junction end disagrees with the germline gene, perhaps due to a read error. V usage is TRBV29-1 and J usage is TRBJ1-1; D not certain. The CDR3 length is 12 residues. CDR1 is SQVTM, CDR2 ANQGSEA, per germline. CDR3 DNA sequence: TGCAGCGTTTTGCCGCAGAACGCTGAAGCTTTCTTT. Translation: CSVLPQNAEAFF.

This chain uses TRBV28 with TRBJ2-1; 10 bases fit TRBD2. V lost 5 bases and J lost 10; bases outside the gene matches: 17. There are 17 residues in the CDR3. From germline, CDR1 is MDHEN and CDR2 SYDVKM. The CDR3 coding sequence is TGTGCCAGCAGTACTAGCGGGACTGGGAGGTACAGCGAAGAGCAGTTCTTC. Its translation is CASSTSGTGRYSEEQFF.

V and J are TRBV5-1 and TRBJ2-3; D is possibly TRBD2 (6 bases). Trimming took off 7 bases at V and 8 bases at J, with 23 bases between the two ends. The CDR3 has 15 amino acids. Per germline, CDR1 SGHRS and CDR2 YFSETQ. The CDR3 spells CASRDRDSVLGTQYF. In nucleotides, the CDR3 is TGCGCCAGCCGGGACCGGGACTCTGTGTTAGGTACGCAGTATTTT.

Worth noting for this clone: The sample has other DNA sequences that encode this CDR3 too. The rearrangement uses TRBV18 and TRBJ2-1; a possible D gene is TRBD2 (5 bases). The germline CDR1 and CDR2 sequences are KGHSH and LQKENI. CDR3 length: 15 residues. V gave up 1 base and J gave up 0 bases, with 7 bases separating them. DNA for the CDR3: TGTGCCAGCTCACCACGTGGGAGCTCCTACAATGAGCAGTTCTTC. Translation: CASSPRGSSYNEQFF.

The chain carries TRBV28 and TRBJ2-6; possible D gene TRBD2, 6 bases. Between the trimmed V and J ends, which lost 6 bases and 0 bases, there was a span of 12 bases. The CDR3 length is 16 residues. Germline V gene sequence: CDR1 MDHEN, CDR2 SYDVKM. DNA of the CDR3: TGTGCCAGCAGCTTGGGGGGTAGCTCTGGGGCCAACGTCCTGACTTTC. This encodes CASSLGGSSGANVLTF. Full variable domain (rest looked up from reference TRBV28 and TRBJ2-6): DVKVTQSSRYLVKRTGEKVFLECVQDMDHENMFWYRQDPGLGLRLIYFSYDVKMKEKGDIPEGYSVSREKKERFSLILESASTNQTSMYLCASSLGGSSGANVLTFGAGSRLTVL.

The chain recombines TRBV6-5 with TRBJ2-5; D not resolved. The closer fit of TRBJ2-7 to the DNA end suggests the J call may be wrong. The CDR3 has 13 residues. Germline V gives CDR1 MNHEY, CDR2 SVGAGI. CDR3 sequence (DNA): TGTGCCAGCAGTTACAGAGAGAACTACGAGCAGTACTTC. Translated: CASSYRENYEQYF.

CDR3 region: CASSQTRGLYGYTF. CDR3 DNA: TGCGCCAGCAGCCAAACCAGGGGGCTTTATGGCTACACCTTC. The rearrangement uses TRBV4-1 and TRBJ1-2; TRBD1 agrees at 8 bases. Germline CDR1 and CDR2: MGHRA and YSYEKL. V lost 2 bases to trimming and J lost 5 bases; unmatched junction nucleotides: 4. This CDR3 is built from 14 residues.

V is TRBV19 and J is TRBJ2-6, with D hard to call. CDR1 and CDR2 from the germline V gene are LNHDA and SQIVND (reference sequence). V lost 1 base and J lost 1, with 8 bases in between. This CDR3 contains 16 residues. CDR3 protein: CASSIGAGSGANVLTF. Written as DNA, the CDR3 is TGTGCCAGTAGTATAGGGGCCGGTTCTGGGGCCAACGTCCTGACTTTC.

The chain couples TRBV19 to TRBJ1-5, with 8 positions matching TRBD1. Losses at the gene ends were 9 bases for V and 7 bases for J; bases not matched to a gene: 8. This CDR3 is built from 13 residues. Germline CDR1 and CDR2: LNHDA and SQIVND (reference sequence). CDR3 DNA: TGTGCCAGCCAGACAGGGGCCAGGCAGCCCCAGCATTTT. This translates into CASQTGARQPQHF.

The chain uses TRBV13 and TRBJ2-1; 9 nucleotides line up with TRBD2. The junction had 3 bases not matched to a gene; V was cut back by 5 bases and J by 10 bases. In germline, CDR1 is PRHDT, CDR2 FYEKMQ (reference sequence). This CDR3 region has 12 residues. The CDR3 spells CASSPLAGEQFF. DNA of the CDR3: TGTGCCAGCAGCCCTCTAGCGGGGGAGCAGTTCTTC.

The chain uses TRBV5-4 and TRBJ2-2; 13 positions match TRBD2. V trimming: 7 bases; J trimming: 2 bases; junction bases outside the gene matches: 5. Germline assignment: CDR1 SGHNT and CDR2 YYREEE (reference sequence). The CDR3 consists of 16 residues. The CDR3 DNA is TGTGCCAGCGGGGGACTAGCGGGACTAAACACCGGGGAGCTGTTTTTT. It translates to CASGGLAGLNTGELFF.

CDR3 DNA sequence: TGTGCCAGTAGGCGGAGGGCCTATAGCACAGATACGCAGTATTTT. Translating gives CASRRRAYSTDTQYF. The chain combines TRBV19 with TRBJ2-3, with D possibly TRBD2 on 6 matching bases. V dropped 6 bases and J dropped 0 bases, with 13 bases sitting between them. Germline V gives CDR1 LNHDA, CDR2 SQIVND (reference sequence). The CDR3 totals 15 residues.

CDR3 residues: CASHRGLTEAFF. The CDR3, as DNA: TGTGCCTCCCACAGGGGGTTAACTGAAGCTTTCTTT. The chain has TRBV6-1 and TRBJ1-1, with 8 bases lining up with TRBD1. The germline gives CDR1 MNHNS, CDR2 SASEGT. After removal of 11 bases from V and 5 bases from J, the junction contained 7 bases not matched to a gene. CDR3 length: 12 amino acids.

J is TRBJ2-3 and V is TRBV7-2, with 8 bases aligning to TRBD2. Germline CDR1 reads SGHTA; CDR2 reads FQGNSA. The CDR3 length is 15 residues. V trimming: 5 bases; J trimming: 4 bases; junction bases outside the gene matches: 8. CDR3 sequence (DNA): TGTGCCAGCAGCCCGGGACTAGGGTTTTCAGATACGCAGTATTTT. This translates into CASSPGLGFSDTQYF.

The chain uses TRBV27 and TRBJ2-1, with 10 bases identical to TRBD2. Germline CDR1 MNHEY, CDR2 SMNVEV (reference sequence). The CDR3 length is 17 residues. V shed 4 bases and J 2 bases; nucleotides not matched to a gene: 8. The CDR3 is CASSSSQREGPYNEQFF. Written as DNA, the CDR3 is TGTGCCAGCAGTTCTTCCCAGCGGGAGGGGCCCTACAATGAGCAGTTCTTC.

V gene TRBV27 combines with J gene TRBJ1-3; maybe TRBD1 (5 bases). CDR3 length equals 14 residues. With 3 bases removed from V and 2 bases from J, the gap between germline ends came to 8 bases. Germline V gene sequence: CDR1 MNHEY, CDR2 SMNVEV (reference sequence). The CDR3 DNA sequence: TGTGCCAGCAGTTTTAGCAGGGCTGGAAACACCATATATTTT. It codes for CASSFSRAGNTIYF.

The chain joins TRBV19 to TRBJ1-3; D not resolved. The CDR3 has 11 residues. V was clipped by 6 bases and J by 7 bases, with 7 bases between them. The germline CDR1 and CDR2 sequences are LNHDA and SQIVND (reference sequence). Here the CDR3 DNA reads TGTGCCAGTAGCCTGGGCAACACCATATATTTT. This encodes CASSLGNTIYF.

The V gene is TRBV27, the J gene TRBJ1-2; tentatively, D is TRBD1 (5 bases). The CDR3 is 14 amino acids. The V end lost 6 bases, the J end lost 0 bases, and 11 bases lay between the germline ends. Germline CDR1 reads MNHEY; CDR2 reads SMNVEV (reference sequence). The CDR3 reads CASSPDRANYGYTF. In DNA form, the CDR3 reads TGTGCCAGCAGCCCTGACAGAGCTAACTATGGCTACACCTTC.

The CDR3 sequence: CASSPYGGSLIPGTTRTDTQYF. CDR3 DNA sequence: TGTGCCAGCAGCCCATATGGCGGGAGTCTAATTCCGGGGACTACCCGCACAGATACGCAGTATTTT. The V and J genes are TRBV13 and TRBJ2-3, with 7 positions matching TRBD2. Germline V gene lookup returns CDR1 PRHDT and CDR2 FYEKMQ (reference sequence). The V gene end was trimmed by 5 bases and the J gene end by 1 base; junction bases not matched to a gene: 27. This CDR3 is 22 amino acids long.

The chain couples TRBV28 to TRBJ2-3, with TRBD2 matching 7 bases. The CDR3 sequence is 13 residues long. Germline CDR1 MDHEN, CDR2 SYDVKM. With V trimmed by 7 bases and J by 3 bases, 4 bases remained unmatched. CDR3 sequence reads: CASIYSGTDTQYF. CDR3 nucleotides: TGTGCCAGCATATATAGCGGGACAGATACGCAGTATTTT.

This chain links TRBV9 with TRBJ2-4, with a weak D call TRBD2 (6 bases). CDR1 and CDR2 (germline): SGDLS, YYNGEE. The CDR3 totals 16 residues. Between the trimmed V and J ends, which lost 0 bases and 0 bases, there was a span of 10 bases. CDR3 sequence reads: CASSVDDGRAKNIQYF. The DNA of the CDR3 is TGTGCCAGCAGCGTAGACGACGGGAGAGCCAAAAACATTCAGTACTTC.

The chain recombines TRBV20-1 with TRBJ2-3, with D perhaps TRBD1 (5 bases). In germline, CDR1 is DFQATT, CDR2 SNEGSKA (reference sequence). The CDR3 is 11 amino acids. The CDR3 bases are TGCACCTTAGGGGATGCCGATACGCAGTATTTT. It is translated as CTLGDADTQYF.

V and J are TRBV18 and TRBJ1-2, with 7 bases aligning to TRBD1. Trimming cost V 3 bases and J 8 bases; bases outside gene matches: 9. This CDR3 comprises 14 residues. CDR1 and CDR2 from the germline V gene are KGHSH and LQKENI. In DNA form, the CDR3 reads TGTGCCAGCTCACCGGGGACAGTCGGCTTCGGCTACACCTTC. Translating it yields CASSPGTVGFGYTF.